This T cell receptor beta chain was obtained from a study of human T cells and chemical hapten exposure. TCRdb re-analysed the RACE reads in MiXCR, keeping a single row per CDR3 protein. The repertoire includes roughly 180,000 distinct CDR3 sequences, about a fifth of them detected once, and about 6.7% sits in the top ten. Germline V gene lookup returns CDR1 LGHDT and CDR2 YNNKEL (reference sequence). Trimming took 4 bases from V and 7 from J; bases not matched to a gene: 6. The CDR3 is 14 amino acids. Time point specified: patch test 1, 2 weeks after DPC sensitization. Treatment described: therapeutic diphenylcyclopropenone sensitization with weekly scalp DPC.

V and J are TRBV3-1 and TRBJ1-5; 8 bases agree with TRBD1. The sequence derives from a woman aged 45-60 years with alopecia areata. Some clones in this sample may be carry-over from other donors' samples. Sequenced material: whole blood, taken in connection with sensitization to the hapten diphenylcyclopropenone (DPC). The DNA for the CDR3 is TGTGCCAGCAGCCTTAACAGGGGGGGACAGCCCCAGCATTTT. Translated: CASSLNRGGQPQHF. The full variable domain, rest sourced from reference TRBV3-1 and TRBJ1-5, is DTAVSQTPKYLVTQMGNDKSIKCEQNLGHDTMYWYKQDSKKFLKIMFSYNNKELIINETVPNRFSPKSPDKAHLNLHINSLELGDSAVYFCASSLNRGGQPQHFGDGTRLSIL.